This T cell receptor beta chain was sequenced for a study of blood T cell repertoires in COVID-19. Sequencing used immunoSEQ multiplex PCR; TCRdb keeps in-frame clones, though not all of them. Among fewer than 350,000 clones listed, 65% to 90% were seen once. The CDR3 totals 15 residues. Germline V lookup: CDR1 KGHSH, CDR2 LQKENI. Trimming left V 4 bases short and J 0 bases short, with 12 bases between. The clonotype was recovered from a woman in her sixties or seventies with active or convalescent COVID-19. V gene TRBV18 combines with J gene TRBJ1-1; a weak D match, TRBD1 (5 bases). Input material: peripheral blood. Here the CDR3 DNA reads TGTGCCAGCTCACGTGTGCGGGGCTTGAACACTGAAGCTTTCTTT. This codes for CASSRVRGLNTEAFF.